The 24 T cell receptor beta chains below were found in one sample sequenced in a study of long-term antiretroviral therapy in people with HIV. The libraries were made with immunoSEQ v3.0 at survey level. Here immunoSEQ multiplex PCR was the method, and the copy in TCRdb shows in-frame clones only, minus some. Among some 18,000 clones listed, 70% to 90% were seen once. The material was unsorted PBMCs, obtained 0.6 years after starting antiretroviral therapy. Receptors were obtained from a woman between 18 and 30 years old with HIV.

The chain employs TRBV11-2 and TRBJ2-5; no definite D call. The CDR3 spans 12 residues. Germline assignment: CDR1 SGHAT and CDR2 FQNNGV. Trimming pared 5 bases from V and 4 bases from J, leaving 8 bases between. In nucleotides, the CDR3 is TGTGCCAGCAGCCCCGTGGCAGAGACCCAGTACTTC. This gives the protein CASSPVAETQYF.

V is TRBV5-1 and J is TRBJ1-4; 7 positions agree with TRBD1. The CDR3 is 14 amino acids. The germline CDR1 and CDR2 sequences are SGHRS and YFSETQ. V was pared by 7 bases and J by 3 bases, with 6 bases of the junction left unmatched. CDR3 region: CASRGTAANEKLFF. The CDR3 DNA sequence: TGCGCCAGCCGAGGGACAGCTGCTAATGAAAAACTGTTTTTT. Combining the CDR3 with reference TRBV5-1 and TRBJ1-4 gives the whole variable domain KAGVTQTPRYLIKTRGQQVTLSCSPISGHRSVSWYQQTPGQGLQFLFEYFSETQRNKGNFPGRFSGRQFSNSRSEMNVSTLELGDSALYLCASRGTAANEKLFFGSGTQLSVL.

By share of the sample, this clone is hyperexpanded. The gene calls are TRBV11-2 and TRBJ1-2; tentative D call: TRBD1 (5 bases). Per the germline V gene, CDR1 is SGHAT and CDR2 is FQNNGV. The CDR3 runs 15 residues. V lost 1 base to trimming and J lost 6 bases, with 15 bases between them. The CDR3: CASSLGDFGTHGYTF. CDR3 nucleotides: TGTGCCAGCAGCTTAGGGGACTTCGGCACGCATGGCTACACCTTC.

V is TRBV28 and J is TRBJ1-5; TRBD1 matches at 9 bases. The CDR3 has 15 amino acids. The germline V gene encodes CDR1 MDHEN and CDR2 SYDVKM. Trimming cost V 5 bases and J 6 bases; bases outside gene matches: 8. The CDR3 coding sequence is TGTGCCAGCAGTGACTCACAGGGGGCGGGTCAGCCCCAGCATTTT. As protein: CASSDSQGAGQPQHF.

This chain connects TRBV11-1 to TRBJ1-1; 7 bases fit TRBD1. This CDR3 comprises 13 residues. Germline values: CDR1 SGHAT, CDR2 FQDESV (reference sequence). Trimming cost V 5 bases and J 4 bases; bases outside gene matches: 4. CDR3 residues: CASSAGTATEAFF. CDR3 DNA sequence: TGTGCCAGCAGCGCCGGGACAGCCACTGAAGCTTTCTTT.

The chain links TRBV6-1 to TRBJ2-7; weak D call: TRBD1 (5 bases). Looked up from germline, CDR1 is MNHNS and CDR2 is SASEGT. With 5 bases removed from V and 2 bases from J, the gap between germline ends came to 13 bases. This CDR3 is built from 14 residues. CDR3 in amino acids: CASSLGPYTYEQYF. The CDR3 region has the DNA TGTGCCAGCAGTTTGGGGCCCTATACCTACGAGCAGTACTTC.

This clone was counted once. The junction departs from germline at one end; a sequencing error may be responsible. This CDR3 is CTSEGLGDTQYF. The CDR3 DNA reads TGTACCAGCGAGGGTCTAGGGGATACGCAGTATTTT. The chain is built from TRBV9 and TRBJ2-3, with D perhaps matching TRBD2 (5 bases). Per germline, CDR1 SGDLS and CDR2 YYNGEE. This CDR3 has 12 residues.

The chain links TRBV30 to TRBJ2-7; no firm D call. Trimming shortened V by 4 bases and J by 0 bases, and 7 bases separated the two germline ends. The germline V gene encodes CDR1 GTSNPN and CDR2 SVGIG (reference sequence). This CDR3 contains 12 residues. The CDR3 DNA is TGTGCCTGGAATCGCGGCTCCTACGAGCAGTACTTC. It yields the protein CAWNRGSYEQYF.

The rearrangement links TRBV6-6 to TRBJ1-1, with D uncertain. Trimming removed 2 bases from V and 3 bases from J, with 10 bases in between. CDR1 and CDR2 (germline): MNHNY, SVGAGI (reference sequence). The CDR3 runs 14 residues. The CDR3 DNA follows: TGTGCCAGCAGTTACATGGTAGTGGACACTGAAGCTTTCTTT. Protein product: CASSYMVVDTEAFF.

The genes are TRBV29-1 and TRBJ1-1, with a tentative D call TRBD1 (5 bases). Per the germline V gene, CDR1 is SQVTM and CDR2 is ANQGSEA. This CDR3 has 15 residues. V shed 7 bases and J shed 0 bases, with 18 bases lying between them. The CDR3: CSASPGWGMNTEAFF. DNA of the CDR3: TGCAGCGCCAGTCCCGGGTGGGGCATGAACACTGAAGCTTTCTTT.

This chain connects TRBV7-8 to TRBJ2-3; 9 nucleotides align to TRBD2. Germline V lookup: CDR1 SGHVS, CDR2 FQNEAQ. The V segment lost 5 bases and the J segment 6 bases; nucleotides outside the gene matches: 12. This CDR3 has 16 residues. CDR3 DNA: TGTGCCAGCAGCACCAGCGGGGGGCAACGTGGGGATACGCAGTATTTT. It codes for CASSTSGGQRGDTQYF. Looking up the rest from reference TRBV7-8 and TRBJ2-3 gives the full variable domain: GAGVSQSPRYKVAKRGQDVALRCDPISGHVSLFWYQQALGQGPEFLTYFQNEAQLDKSGLPSDRFFAERPEGSVSTLKIQRTQQEDSAVYLCASSTSGGQRGDTQYFGPGTRLTVL.

V and J are TRBV7-3 and TRBJ2-3; D is uncertain. The CDR3 loop spans 15 amino acids. Trimming took off 0 bases at V and 6 bases at J, with 13 bases between the two ends. In germline, CDR1 is SGHTA, CDR2 FQGTGA. CDR3 coding DNA: TGTGCCAGCAGCTTAACATACCCTGGGTTGGATACGCAGTATTTT. Its protein is CASSLTYPGLDTQYF. Filled out from reference TRBV7-3 and TRBJ2-3, the complete variable domain reads GAGVSQTPSNKVTEKGKYVELRCDPISGHTALYWYRQSLGQGPEFLIYFQGTGAADDSGLPNDRFFAVRPEGSVSTLKIQRTERGDSAVYLCASSLTYPGLDTQYFGPGTRLTVL.

The chain uses TRBV10-2 and TRBJ2-1; D is unresolved. Deletions cut 6 bases from V and 8 bases from J, with 14 bases between. This CDR3 region has 13 residues. Looked up from germline, CDR1 is WSHSY and CDR2 is SAAADI. The DNA of the CDR3 is TGCGCCAGCAGCACTGGACGACTGGATGAGCAGTTCTTC. It codes for CASSTGRLDEQFF.

The chain joins TRBV7-9 to TRBJ2-1, with 13 bases lining up with TRBD2. Germline CDR1 reads SEHNR; CDR2 reads FQNEAQ (reference sequence). V trimming: 1 base; J trimming: 7 bases; junction bases outside the gene matches: 1. The CDR3 runs 15 residues. CDR3 amino acids: CASSLGLAGGNEQFF. The CDR3 DNA is TGTGCCAGCAGCTTAGGACTAGCGGGGGGTAATGAGCAGTTCTTC. Filled out from reference TRBV7-9 and TRBJ2-1, the complete variable domain reads DTGVSQNPRHKITKRGQNVTFRCDPISEHNRLYWYRQTLGQGPEFLTYFQNEAQLEKSRLLSDRFSAERPKGSFSTLEIQRTEQGDSAMYLCASSLGLAGGNEQFFGPGTRLTVL.

The chain recombines TRBV4-1 with TRBJ2-1; 7 positions match TRBD1. The CDR3 extends over 15 amino acids. The germline V gene encodes CDR1 MGHRA and CDR2 YSYEKL. With V trimmed by 2 bases and J by 3 bases, 4 bases remained unmatched. The DNA for the CDR3 is TGCGCCAGCAGCCAAACCCGGGACAGCTACAATGAGCAGTTCTTC. Residues: CASSQTRDSYNEQFF.

The chain employs TRBV7-2 and TRBJ2-3, with 9 bases lining up with TRBD2. V dropped 1 base and J dropped 3; count of bases not matched to a gene: 2. Germline CDR1 SGHTA, CDR2 FQGNSA. The CDR3 spans 15 residues. The CDR3 bases are TGTGCCAGCAGCTTAGATAGCGGGGGAACAGATACGCAGTATTTT. Protein product: CASSLDSGGTDTQYF.

The chain employs TRBV4-2 and TRBJ2-5; the match to TRBD2 covers 10 bases. The CDR3 is 16 amino acids. The V gene end was trimmed by 0 bases and the J gene end by 1 base; junction bases not matched to a gene: 2. The germline CDR1 and CDR2 sequences are LGHNA and YNFKEQ. This CDR3 is CASSQDGTSVQETQYF. As DNA, the CDR3 is TGTGCCAGCAGCCAAGACGGGACTAGCGTCCAAGAGACCCAGTACTTC.

The chain links TRBV25-1 to TRBJ1-4; TRBD1 might be the D (5 bases). Per germline, CDR1 MGHDK and CDR2 SYGVNS. Trimming removed 3 bases from V and 4 bases from J, with 12 bases in between. This CDR3 is built from 15 residues. This CDR3 is CASSDLGDHNEKLFF. CDR3 bases: TGTGCCAGCAGTGACCTCGGGGACCATAATGAAAAACTGTTTTTT. Supplemented by reference TRBV25-1 and TRBJ1-4, the full variable domain reads EADIYQTPRYLVIGTGKKITLECSQTMGHDKMYWYQQDPGMELHLIHYSYGVNSTEKGDLSSESTVSRIRTEHFPLTLESARPSHTSQYLCASSDLGDHNEKLFFGSGTQLSVL.

This chain joins TRBV5-1 and TRBJ1-1; D perhaps matches TRBD1 (5 bases). CDR3 length: 14 residues. V shed 3 bases and J shed 3 bases, with 12 bases lying between them. Germline CDR1 SGHRS, CDR2 YFSETQ. CDR3 loop: CASSSGGGYTEAFF. DNA for the CDR3: TGCGCCAGCAGCTCCGGCGGGGGTTACACTGAAGCTTTCTTT.

This clone was found a few times. The chain links TRBV6-5 to TRBJ1-2, with 7 positions matching TRBD1. V shed 6 bases and J 2 bases; nucleotides not matched to a gene: 6. Germline V lookup: CDR1 MNHEY, CDR2 SVGAGI. This CDR3 has 14 residues. The CDR3: CASSDRDANYGYTF. The CDR3 DNA reads as TGTGCCAGCAGCGACAGGGATGCAAACTATGGCTACACCTTC.

V usage is TRBV19 and J usage is TRBJ2-7; D is undetermined. This CDR3 is 13 amino acids long. Germline CDR1 is LNHDA and CDR2 is SQIVND (reference sequence). V lost 3 bases and J lost 2, with 8 bases in between. Here the CDR3 DNA reads TGTGCCAGTAGTATGGCCGAGCCCTACGAGCAGTACTTC. Its translation is CASSMAEPYEQYF.

The rearrangement uses TRBV4-3 and TRBJ2-1; 10 nucleotides align to TRBD2. This CDR3 spans 20 amino acids. Per the germline V gene, CDR1 is LGHNA and CDR2 is YSLEER. Trimming removed 0 bases from V and 9 bases from J; junction bases left unmatched: 20. The CDR3 nucleotides are TGCGCCAGCAGCCAAGACCTTCTCGGGGTGACTAGCGGGTTGAGGTTTGAGCAGTTCTTC. Its translation: CASSQDLLGVTSGLRFEQFF.

The J gene is TRBJ2-2, the V gene TRBV11-2; TRBD1 agrees at 8 bases. With V trimmed by 7 bases and J by 5 bases, 9 bases remained unmatched. Germline CDR1 is SGHAT and CDR2 is FQNNGV. The CDR3 is made up of 15 amino acids. The CDR3 region is CASTLGQGWTGELFF. In DNA, the CDR3 is TGTGCCAGCACCCTCGGACAGGGATGGACCGGGGAGCTGTTTTTT.

The chain combines TRBV28 with TRBJ1-1; TRBD1 agrees at 10 bases. Germline lookup yields CDR1 MDHEN and CDR2 SYDVKM. The CDR3 runs to 12 residues. J was trimmed by 8 bases and V by 6 bases; bases with no gene match: 3. The CDR3 DNA reads as TGTGCCAGCAGCTGGGGACAGGGGGAAGCTTTCTTT. Encoded protein: CASSWGQGEAFF.